The TCR beta chain described here comes from a study of cytomegalovirus exposure and HLA in healthy donors. Findings of the study overall: In an earlier analysis, productive rearrangement rates for most beta V segments clustered near 87% or 30%. Rarity characterized most TCR sequences, yet some public TCRs appeared in many donors.

Germline CDR1 is SGHTS and CDR2 is YDEGEE. The length of the CDR3 is 12 residues. V lost 0 bases and J lost 9, with 9 bases in between. As for this clone: Antigen: not known.

The study ran its PCR with 60 Vbeta and 13 Jbeta primers. This table comes from immunoSEQ multiplex PCR, and its TCRdb copy is limited to in-frame clones, with some not included. The profile covers under 90,000 clones, with 77% appearing a single time and roughly 3% taken by the ten largest. The chain recombines TRBV5-8 with TRBJ1-2; D is unclear. The specimen sequenced was PBMCs. This receptor was identified in a man aged 45-60 years in good health and CMV-seropositive. The CDR3 DNA sequence: TGTGCCAGCAGCTTGGCAGGAGGGAGCTACACCTTC. Amino acids: CASSLAGGSYTF.